This TCR beta chain stems from a study of cytomegalovirus exposure and HLA in healthy donors. General study findings and limits: When presence/absence was analysed, sequencing depth was taken to be roughly uniform across donors. Only CMV serostatus was available as immune exposure information. The study listed 164 cytomegalovirus-associated TCR beta chains.

Primers included in the PCR were 60 Vbeta and 13 Jbeta primers. Profiled with immunoSEQ multiplex PCR; TCRdb holds only in-frame clones, not every one. The repertoire holds about 200,000 clones, 65% to 80% seen once, with 1.5% to 2% in the top ten. Germline V CDR1 and CDR2: SGDLS, YYNGEE. The CDR3 extends over 14 amino acids. Trimming removed 2 bases at V and 1 base at J, with 9 bases between. This clone has just one count. Its specificity is unknown. The origin of this receptor is a man aged 50-59 years in good health and CMV-seronegative. Input material: PBMCs. The chain has TRBV9 and TRBJ1-1; D remains unclear. The CDR3 sequence: CASSVGGPNTEAFF. CDR3 in DNA: TGTGCCAGCAGCGTGGGAGGGCCGAACACTGAAGCTTTCTTT.